This T cell receptor beta chain was found in a study of T-cell memory formation after mild COVID-19. 5'RACE with constant-segment primers built TCRalpha and TCRbeta cDNA libraries with UMIs. TCRdb reprocessed the 5' RACE reads with MiXCR, giving one entry per CDR3 protein. The sample has fewer than 700,000 distinct CDR3 sequences, about a fifth seen once; the top ten hold 7% to 9%. V gave up 4 bases and J gave up 6 bases, with 13 bases separating them. This CDR3 contains 14 residues. Germline-derived CDR1 and CDR2 are SGHRS and YFSETQ. This clonotype was recorded a few times. The rearrangement joins TRBV5-1 to TRBJ2-2; D is possibly TRBD1 or TRBD2 (5 bases each). The sample was PBMCs or a T cell subset sorted from them (not recorded which). The receptor's source is an adult woman who had mild COVID-19 (a few samples of this study predate the infection). Cell type and time point are not known. CDR3 sequence reads: CASSDRGVSGELFF. In DNA form, the CDR3 reads TGCGCCAGCAGCGACCGAGGGGTTTCCGGGGAGCTGTTTTTT.